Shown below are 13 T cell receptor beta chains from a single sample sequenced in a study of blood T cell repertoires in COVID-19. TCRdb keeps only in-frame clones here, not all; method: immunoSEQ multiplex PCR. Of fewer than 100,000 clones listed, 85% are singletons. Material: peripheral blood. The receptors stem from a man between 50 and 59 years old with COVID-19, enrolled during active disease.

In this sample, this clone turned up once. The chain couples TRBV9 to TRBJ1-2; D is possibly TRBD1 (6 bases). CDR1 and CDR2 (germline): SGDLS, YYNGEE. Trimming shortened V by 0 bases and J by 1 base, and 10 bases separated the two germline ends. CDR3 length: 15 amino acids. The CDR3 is CASSVGGQGNYGYTF. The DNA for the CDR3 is TGTGCCAGCAGCGTAGGGGGGCAGGGTAACTATGGCTACACCTTC.

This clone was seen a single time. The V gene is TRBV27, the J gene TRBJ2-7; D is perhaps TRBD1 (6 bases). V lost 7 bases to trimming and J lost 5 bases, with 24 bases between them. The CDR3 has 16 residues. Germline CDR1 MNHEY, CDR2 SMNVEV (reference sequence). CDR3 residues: CASTVAPQGNSHEQYF. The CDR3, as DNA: TGTGCCAGCACAGTGGCCCCCCAGGGGAACTCTCACGAGCAGTACTTC.

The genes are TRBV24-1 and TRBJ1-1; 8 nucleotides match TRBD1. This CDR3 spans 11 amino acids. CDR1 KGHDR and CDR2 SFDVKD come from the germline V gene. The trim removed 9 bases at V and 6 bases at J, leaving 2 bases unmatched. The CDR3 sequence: CATGQGPEAFF. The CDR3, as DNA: TGTGCCACCGGACAGGGCCCTGAAGCTTTCTTT.

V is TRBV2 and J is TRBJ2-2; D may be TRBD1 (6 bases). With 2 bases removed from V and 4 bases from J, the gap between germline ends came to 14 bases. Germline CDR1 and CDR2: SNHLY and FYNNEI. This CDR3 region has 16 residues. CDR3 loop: CASSERPRGSTGELFF. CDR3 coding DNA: TGTGCCAGCAGTGAAAGGCCCAGGGGTAGCACCGGGGAGCTGTTTTTT.

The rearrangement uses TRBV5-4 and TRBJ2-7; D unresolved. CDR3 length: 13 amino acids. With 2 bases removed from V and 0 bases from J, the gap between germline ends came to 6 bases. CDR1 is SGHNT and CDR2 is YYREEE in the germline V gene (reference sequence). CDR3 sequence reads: CASSLTSSYEQYF. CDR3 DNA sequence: TGTGCCAGCAGCTTAACAAGCTCCTACGAGCAGTACTTC.

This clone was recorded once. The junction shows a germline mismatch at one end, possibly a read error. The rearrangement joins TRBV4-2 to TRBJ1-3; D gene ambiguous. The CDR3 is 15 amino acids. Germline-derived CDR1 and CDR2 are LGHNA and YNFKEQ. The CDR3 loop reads CASSQESRGRNAIYF. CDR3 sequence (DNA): TGTGCCAGCAGCCAAGAATCCCGAGGAAGAAACGCCATATATTTT.

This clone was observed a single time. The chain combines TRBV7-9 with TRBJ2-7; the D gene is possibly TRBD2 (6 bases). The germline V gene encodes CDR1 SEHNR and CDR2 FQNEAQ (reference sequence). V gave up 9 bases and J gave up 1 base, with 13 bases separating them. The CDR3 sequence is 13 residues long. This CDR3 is CASRLGSSYEQYF. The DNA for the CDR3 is TGTGCCAGTCGACTCGGGAGTTCCTACGAGCAGTACTTC. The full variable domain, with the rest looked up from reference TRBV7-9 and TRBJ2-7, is DTGVSQNPRHKITKRGQNVTFRCDPISEHNRLYWYRQTLGQGPEFLTYFQNEAQLEKSRLLSDRFSAERPKGSFSTLEIQRTEQGDSAMYLCASRLGSSYEQYFGPGTRLTVT.

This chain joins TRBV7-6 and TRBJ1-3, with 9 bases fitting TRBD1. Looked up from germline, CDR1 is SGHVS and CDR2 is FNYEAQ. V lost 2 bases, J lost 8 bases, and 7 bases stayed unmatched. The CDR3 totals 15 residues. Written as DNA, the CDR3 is TGTGCCAGCAGCTTAAGTCGGGACAGGGTGCACACCATATATTTT. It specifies CASSLSRDRVHTIYF.

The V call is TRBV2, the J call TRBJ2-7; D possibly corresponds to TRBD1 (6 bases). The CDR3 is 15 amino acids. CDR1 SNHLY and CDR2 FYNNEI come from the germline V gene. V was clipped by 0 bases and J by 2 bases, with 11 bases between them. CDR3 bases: TGTGCCAGCAGTGAAGCCGGAGGACAGACCTACGAGCAGTACTTC. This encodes CASSEAGGQTYEQYF.

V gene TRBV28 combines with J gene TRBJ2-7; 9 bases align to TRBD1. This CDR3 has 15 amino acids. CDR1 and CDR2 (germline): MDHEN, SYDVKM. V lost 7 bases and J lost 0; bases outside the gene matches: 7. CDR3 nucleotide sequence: TGTGCCAGCACCCAACAGGGGGCCGTCTCCTACGAGCAGTACTTC. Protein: CASTQQGAVSYEQYF.

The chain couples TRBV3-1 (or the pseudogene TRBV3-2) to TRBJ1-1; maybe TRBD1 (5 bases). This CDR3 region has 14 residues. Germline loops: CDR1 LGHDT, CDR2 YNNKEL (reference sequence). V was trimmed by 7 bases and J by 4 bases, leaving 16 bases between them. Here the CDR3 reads CASTSRGGSTEAFF. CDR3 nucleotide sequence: TGTGCCAGCACCTCCCGGGGGGGTTCCACTGAAGCTTTCTTT.

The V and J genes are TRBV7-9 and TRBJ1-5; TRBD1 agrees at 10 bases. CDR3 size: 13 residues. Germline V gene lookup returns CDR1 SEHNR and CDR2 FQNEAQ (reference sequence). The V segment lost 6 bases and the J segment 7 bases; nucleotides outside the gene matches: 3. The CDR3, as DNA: TGTGCCAGCAGTTGGGACAGGGGACAGCCCCAGCATTTT. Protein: CASSWDRGQPQHF. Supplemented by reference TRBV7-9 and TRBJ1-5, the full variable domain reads DTGVSQNPRHKITKRGQNVTFRCDPISEHNRLYWYRQTLGQGPEFLTYFQNEAQLEKSRLLSDRFSAERPKGSFSTLEIQRTEQGDSAMYLCASSWDRGQPQHFGDGTRLSIL.

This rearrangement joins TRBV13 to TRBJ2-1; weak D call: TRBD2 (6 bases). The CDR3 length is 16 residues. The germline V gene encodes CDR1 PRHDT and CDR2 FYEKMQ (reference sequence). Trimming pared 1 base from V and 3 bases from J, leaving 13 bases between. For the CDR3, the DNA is TGTGCCAGCAGCTTAGAGGCAGAGCGGGTCTACAATGAGCAGTTCTTC. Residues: CASSLEAERVYNEQFF.